The rows below give T cell receptor beta chains drawn from one sample of a study of shared clonotypes between healthy human individuals. The protocol was immunoSEQ multiplex PCR, while the TCRdb copy is restricted to in-frame clones and leaves out a portion. The sample yields 800,000 to 1,200,000 clones, about four fifths seen once. Sequenced input: memory CD4+ T cells from PBMCs. Receptor source: a man between 18 and 29 years old in good health. Some clones in this sample may be carry-over from other donors' samples. Each CDR3 is given with its conserved first and last residue. D genes are given only for firm matches. Clone size appears in some rows only: once, few, many, or a class for an expanded clone.

clone_size j_call v_call d_call cdr3_nt cdr3_aa
. TRBJ2-3 TRBV6-1 . TGTGCCAGCAGTGAATCTGTAGGGGCGGGCACAGATACGCAGTATTTT CASSESVGAGTDTQYF
. TRBJ1-2 TRBV28 TRBD1 TGTGCCAGCAGTTTGAACCAGGGGGCCGGGTATGGCTACACCTTC CASSLNQGAGYGYTF
. TRBJ1-1 TRBV5-6 TRBD1 TGTGCCAGCAGCCGGCCTTCAGGGGGTGTGAACACTGAAGCTTTCTTT CASSRPSGGVNTEAFF
once TRBJ2-7 TRBV4-2 TRBD1 TGTGCCAGCAGCCAAGGGGACAGGGACCAAGCCGGCGAGCAGTACTTC CASSQGDRDQAGEQYF
. TRBJ2-3 TRBV19 . TGTGCCAGTAGTACTTTGGGACGAGCAGATACGCAGTATTTT CASSTLGRADTQYF
. TRBJ1-1 TRBV28 TRBD1 TGTGCCACGAGGACAGGGATCACTGAAGCTTTCTTT CATRTGITEAFF
. TRBJ2-2 TRBV6-4 TRBD2 TGTGCCACCCGGGCTAGCGGGAACACCGGGGAGCTGTTTTTT CATRASGNTGELFF
. TRBJ1-1 TRBV7-3 TRBD1 TGTGCCAGCAGCCATTCCGGGACAGGGAGTGAAGCTTTCTTT CASSHSGTGSEAFF
once TRBJ2-7 TRBV7-9 . TGTGCCAGCAGCAATCTAGCGTCGTCCTACGAGCAGTACTTC CASSNLASSYEQYF
. TRBJ2-4 TRBV7-2 TRBD2 TGTGCCAGCAGCTTAGGAATCCGACTAGCTGAGGGCCAGTACTTC CASSLGIRLAEGQYF
. TRBJ1-3 TRBV27 . TGTGCCTCGAGGAGTGGAGGGGACACCATATATTTT CASRSGGDTIYF
. TRBJ1-2 TRBV4-3 . TGCGCCAGCAGCCAAGATTCCTATGGCTACACCTTC CASSQDSYGYTF
. TRBJ1-5 TRBV2 TRBD1 TGTGCCAGCAGTGCCGACAGGGGAGACCAGCCCCAGCATTTT CASSADRGDQPQHF
. TRBJ2-5 TRBV7-2 . TGTGCCAGCAGCTCCCCGGGACCACAAGAGACCCAGTACTTC CASSSPGPQETQYF
. TRBJ1-4 TRBV4-1 . TGCGCCAGCAGCCAGGCCCCTGGGGTGGGAGCTGAAAAACTGTTTTTT CASSQAPGVGAEKLFF
. TRBJ2-3 TRBV4-2 . TGTGCCAGCAGCCAAGCGGGCGGGGTCCCAGATACGCAGTATTTT CASSQAGGVPDTQYF
. TRBJ2-7 TRBV19 . TGTGCCAGTAGTGTACGGACTGCGCGCTCCTACGAGCAGTACTTC CASSVRTARSYEQYF
. TRBJ1-3 TRBV18 TRBD1 TGTGCCAGCTCACCACCGGGACAGGGGGCCTCTGGAAACACCATATATTTT CASSPPGQGASGNTIYF
. TRBJ2-7 TRBV30 . TGTGCCTGGAGTTTGATGCACGAGCAGTACTTC CAWSLMHEQYF
few TRBJ2-2 TRBV2 TRBD2 TGTGCCAGCAGTGAGATGGGGAGGGCCGGGGAGCTGTTTTTT CASSEMGRAGELFF
. TRBJ2-7 TRBV21-1 . TGTGCCAGCAGCAAAGGACCAGGGTCCTACGAGCAGTACTTC CASSKGPGSYEQYF
. TRBJ2-5 TRBV5-1 TRBD1 TGCGCCAGCAGCTTGTGGGGACAGGTAAAAGAGACCCAGTACTTC CASSLWGQVKETQYF
. TRBJ2-2 TRBV30 TRBD1 TGTGCCTGGAAAAGCCTGGGACAGCTACTACCCGGGGAGCTGTTTTTT CAWKSLGQLLPGELFF
. TRBJ2-5 TRBV28 . TGTGCCAGCAGTTTAGTAGCAGCGGAGACCCAGTACTTC CASSLVAAETQYF
. TRBJ2-6 TRBV19 . TGTGCCAGCGGGACTCTCACCTCTGGGGCCAACGTCCTGACTTTC CASGTLTSGANVLTF
. TRBJ2-1 TRBV5-1 . TGCGCCAGCAGCTTGGCAACTTCTCCCCCCTACAATGAGCAGTTCTTC CASSLATSPPYNEQFF
. TRBJ2-2 TRBV7-2 TRBD2 TGTGCCAGCAGCTTCAGCGGGACCAACACCGGGGAGCTGTTTTTT CASSFSGTNTGELFF
once TRBJ2-7 TRBV11-2 . TGTGCCAGCAGCTTAGACCCTAGTGCGGTTCTCGAGCAGTACTTC CASSLDPSAVLEQYF
. TRBJ1-3 TRBV18 TRBD1 TGTGCCAGCTCACCACGATTCATGGACAGGGAGCGAAACACCATATATTTT CASSPRFMDRERNTIYF
few TRBJ2-1 TRBV27 TRBD2 TGTGCCAGCAGTTATCTAGCGGGAGGTGAGGAGCAGTTCTTC CASSYLAGGEEQFF
many TRBJ1-3 TRBV2 TRBD1 TGTGCCAGCAGTTCGGACAGGGGGGACACCATATATTTT CASSSDRGDTIYF
. TRBJ2-7 TRBV4-3 TRBD2 TGCGCCAGCAGCCAAGGAGCTAGCGGGACCTTAGCTTCCTCGTACGAGCAGTACTTC CASSQGASGTLASSYEQYF